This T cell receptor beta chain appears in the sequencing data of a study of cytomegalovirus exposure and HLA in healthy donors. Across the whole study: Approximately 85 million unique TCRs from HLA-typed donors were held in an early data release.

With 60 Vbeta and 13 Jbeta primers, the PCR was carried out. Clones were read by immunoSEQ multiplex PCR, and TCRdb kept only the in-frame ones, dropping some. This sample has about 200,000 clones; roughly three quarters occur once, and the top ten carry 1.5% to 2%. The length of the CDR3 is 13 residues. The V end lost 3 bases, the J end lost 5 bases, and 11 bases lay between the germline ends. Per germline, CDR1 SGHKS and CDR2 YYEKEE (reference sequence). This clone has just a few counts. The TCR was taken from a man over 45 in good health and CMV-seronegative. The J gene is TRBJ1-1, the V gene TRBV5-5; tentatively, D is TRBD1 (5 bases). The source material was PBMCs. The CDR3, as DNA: TGTGCCAGCAGCTCCCAGGAGGGGACTGAAGCTTTCTTT. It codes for CASSSQEGTEAFF.